This T cell receptor (beta chain) was sequenced for a study of blood T cell repertoires in COVID-19. The wider study: From the United States, Italy and Spain came samples of acute and convalescent COVID-19. Sample material is recorded as cDNA or gDNA derived from T cells, B-cell-depleted T cells, or PBMCs.

V was clipped by 2 bases and J by 3 bases; unmatched bases: 6. The CDR3 length is 15 residues. Germline V gene lookup returns CDR1 SGDLS and CDR2 YYNGEE. In the original processing: Amplification from reference gene primers served as the basis for estimated nucleated cell counts. The table came from immunoSEQ multiplex PCR; TCRdb's copy has only in-frame clones and leaves some out. V and J calls and clone size are copied from that table; D and trimming were computed from the DNA. The sample consists of over 100,000 clones, about four fifths of them appearing once. The sample comprised peripheral blood. The rearrangement uses TRBV9 and TRBJ2-3; 7 bases match TRBD2. This receptor was identified in an elderly woman with acute or convalescent COVID-19. In nucleotides, the CDR3 is TGTGCCAGCAGCGTGCGACTAGCAGGTACAGATACGCAGTATTTT. Translated, it gives CASSVRLAGTDTQYF.